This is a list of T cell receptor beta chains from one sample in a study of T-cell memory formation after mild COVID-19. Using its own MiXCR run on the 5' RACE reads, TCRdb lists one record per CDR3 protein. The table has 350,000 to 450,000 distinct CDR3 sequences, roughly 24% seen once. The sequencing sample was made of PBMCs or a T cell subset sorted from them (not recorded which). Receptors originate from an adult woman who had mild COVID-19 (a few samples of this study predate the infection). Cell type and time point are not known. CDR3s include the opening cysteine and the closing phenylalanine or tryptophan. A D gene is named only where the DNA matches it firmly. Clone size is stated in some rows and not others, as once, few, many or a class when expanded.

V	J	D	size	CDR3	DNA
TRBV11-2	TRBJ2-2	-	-	CASSPRAGTGELFF	TGTGCCAGCAGCCCCAGAGCCGGCACCGGGGAGCTGTTTTTT
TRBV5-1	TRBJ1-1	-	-	CASSLAKGEAFF	TGCGCCAGCAGCTTGGCCAAGGGTGAAGCTTTCTTT
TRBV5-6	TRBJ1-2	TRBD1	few	CASSAGQAGDYGYTF	TGTGCCAGCAGCGCGGGACAGGCAGGAGACTATGGCTACACCTTC
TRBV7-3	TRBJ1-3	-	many	CASSLRTGKTGNTIYF	TGTGCCAGCAGCCTTCGTACAGGGAAGACTGGAAACACCATATATTTT
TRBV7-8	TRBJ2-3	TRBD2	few	CASSLWRGGSRDTQYF	TGTGCCAGCAGCTTATGGAGAGGCGGGAGCAGGGATACGCAGTATTTT
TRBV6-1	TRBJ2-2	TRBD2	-	CASSASGRDTGELFF	TGTGCCAGCAGTGCTAGCGGGAGGGACACCGGGGAGCTGTTTTTT
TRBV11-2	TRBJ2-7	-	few	CASSQSGDAYF	TGTGCCAGCAGCCAGAGTGGGGATGCGTACTTC
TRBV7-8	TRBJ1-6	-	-	CASYRDPERSSYNSPLHF	TGTGCTAGCTACCGGGACCCAGAGAGGAGCTCCTATAATTCACCCCTCCACTTT
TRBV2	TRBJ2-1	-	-	CASSLGVGNEQFF	TGTGCCAGCAGTCTCGGAGTGGGCAATGAGCAGTTCTTC
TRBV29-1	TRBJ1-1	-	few	CSVGAHREGTEAFF	TGCAGCGTTGGTGCCCACAGGGAGGGCACTGAAGCTTTCTTT
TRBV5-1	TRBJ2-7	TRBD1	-	CASSLFPGQGSEQYF	TGCGCCAGCAGCTTGTTCCCGGGACAGGGATCCGAGCAGTACTTC
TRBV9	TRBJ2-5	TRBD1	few	CASSGTGTGEETQYF	TGTGCCAGCAGCGGCACCGGGACAGGGGAAGAGACCCAGTACTTC
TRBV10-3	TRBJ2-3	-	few	CAISGVTDTQYF	TGTGCCATCAGCGGGGTCACAGATACGCAGTATTTT
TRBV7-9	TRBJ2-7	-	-	CASSLEVGGSEQYF	TGTGCCAGCAGCTTAGAGGTTGGGGGGAGCGAGCAGTACTTC
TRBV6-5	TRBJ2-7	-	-	CASSYHPTTYEQYF	TGTGCCAGCAGTTACCACCCCACGACCTACGAGCAGTACTTC
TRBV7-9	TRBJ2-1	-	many	CASSLEVNEQFF	TGTGCCAGCAGCTTGGAGGTCAATGAGCAGTTCTTC
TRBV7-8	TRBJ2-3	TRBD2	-	CASSFTRLAGGLTDTQYF	TGTGCCAGCAGCTTTACCAGACTAGCGGGAGGCCTCACAGATACGCAGTATTTT
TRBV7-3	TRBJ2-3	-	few	CASSLRGAGTDTQYF	TGTGCCAGCAGCTTAAGGGGCGCGGGCACAGATACGCAGTATTTT
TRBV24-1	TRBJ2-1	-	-	CATSDQGRSSYNEQFF	TGTGCCACCAGTGACCAGGGACGGAGCTCCTACAATGAGCAGTTCTTC
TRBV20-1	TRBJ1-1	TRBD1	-	CSRTGAVNTEAFF	TGCAGTCGGACAGGGGCGGTAAACACTGAAGCTTTCTTT
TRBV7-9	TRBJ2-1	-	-	CASSLLNWGYDEQFF	TGTGCCAGCAGCTTATTAAACTGGGGGTATGATGAGCAGTTCTTC
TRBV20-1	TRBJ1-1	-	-	CSVKRTGTLTLNTESFF	TGCAGTGTAAAGCGGACCGGGACACTGACTCTGAACACTGAATCTTTCTTT
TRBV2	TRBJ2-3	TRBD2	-	CASSEKSGATDTQYF	TGTGCCAGCAGTGAGAAAAGCGGGGCCACAGATACGCAGTATTTT
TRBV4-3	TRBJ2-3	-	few	CASSQDKSTDTQYF	TGCGCCAGCAGCCAAGACAAGTCCACAGATACGCAGTATTTT
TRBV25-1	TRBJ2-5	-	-	CASSEGQTGIGTQYF	TGTGCCAGCAGTGAGGGTCAGACTGGAATTGGGACCCAGTACTTC
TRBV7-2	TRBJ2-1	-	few	CASAQTGLNHNEQFF	TGTGCCAGCGCACAAACCGGACTTAACCACAATGAGCAGTTCTTC
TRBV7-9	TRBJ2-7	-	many	CASAGTSYEQYF	TGTGCCAGCGCCGGTACTTCCTACGAGCAGTACTTC
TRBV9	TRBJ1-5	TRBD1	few	CASSAGTGGGNQPQHF	TGTGCCAGCAGCGCCGGGACAGGGGGCGGCAATCAGCCCCAGCATTTT
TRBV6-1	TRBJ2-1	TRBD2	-	CASSRTSWGDEQFF	TGTGCCAGCAGTAGGACTAGCTGGGGGGATGAGCAGTTCTTC
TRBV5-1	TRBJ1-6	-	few	CASSLGGRSTGSPLHF	TGCGCCAGCAGCTTGGGAGGCAGGTCGACGGGTTCACCCCTCCACTTT
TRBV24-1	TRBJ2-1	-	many	CATSDRLYNEQFF	TGTGCCACCAGTGATCGTCTCTACAATGAGCAGTTCTTC
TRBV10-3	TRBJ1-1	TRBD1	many	CAISETGGTEAFF	TGTGCCATCAGTGAAACAGGGGGCACTGAAGCTTTCTTT
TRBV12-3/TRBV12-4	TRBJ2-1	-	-	CASRPFGRERYNEQFF	TGTGCCAGCAGACCTTTCGGGCGGGAAAGATACAATGAGCAGTTCTTC
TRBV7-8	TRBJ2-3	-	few	CASSPREMGTSDTQYF	TGTGCCAGCAGCCCCCGGGAGATGGGGACATCAGATACGCAGTATTTT
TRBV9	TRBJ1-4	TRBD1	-	CASSADRGVGEKLFF	TGTGCCAGCAGCGCGGACAGGGGAGTAGGTGAAAAACTGTTTTTT
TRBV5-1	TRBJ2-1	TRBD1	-	CASSFDPGQGNEQFF	TGCGCCAGCAGTTTCGATCCGGGACAGGGTAATGAGCAGTTCTTC
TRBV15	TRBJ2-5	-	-	CATSRLTSETQYF	TGTGCCACCAGCAGACTGACATCAGAGACCCAGTACTTC
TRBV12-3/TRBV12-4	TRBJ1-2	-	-	CASSSYQALKGNGYTF	TGTGCCAGCAGTTCTTATCAGGCCCTAAAGGGAAATGGCTACACCTTC
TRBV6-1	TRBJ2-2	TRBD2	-	CASIRGAGNTGELFF	TGTGCCAGCATTAGGGGAGCGGGAAACACCGGGGAGCTGTTTTTT
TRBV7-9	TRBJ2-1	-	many	CASSYNEQFF	TGTGCCAGCAGCTACAATGAGCAGTTCTTC
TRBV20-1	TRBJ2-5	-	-	CSATLGEETQYF	TGCAGTGCAACTCTAGGGGAAGAGACCCAGTACTTC
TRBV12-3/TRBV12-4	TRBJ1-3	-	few	CASSFMPSGNTIYF	TGTGCCAGCAGTTTTATGCCCTCTGGAAACACCATATATTTT
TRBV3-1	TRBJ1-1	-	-	CASTLTGFRTEAFF	TGTGCCAGCACTCTAACAGGGTTTCGGACTGAAGCTTTCTTT
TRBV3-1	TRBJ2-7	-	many	CASSQDRDRPSYEQYF	TGTGCCAGCAGCCAAGACCGGGACCGTCCTTCCTACGAGCAGTACTTC
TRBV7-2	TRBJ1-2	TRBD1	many	CASSGTGGSYGYTF	TGTGCCAGCAGCGGGACAGGGGGATCCTATGGCTACACCTTC
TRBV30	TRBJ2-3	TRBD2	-	CATTSGSMDTQYF	TGTGCCACGACTAGCGGGAGTATGGATACGCAGTATTTT
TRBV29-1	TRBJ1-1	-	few	CSAKDSRLNTEAFF	TGCAGCGCTAAAGACAGCCGTTTGAACACTGAAGCTTTCTTT
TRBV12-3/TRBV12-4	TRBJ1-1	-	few	CASSSPGSGWTEAFF	TGTGCCAGCAGTTCCCCCGGGTCCGGATGGACTGAAGCTTTCTTT
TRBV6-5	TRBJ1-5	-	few	CASSYSSGQPQHF	TGTGCCAGCAGCTACAGTAGCGGGCAGCCCCAGCATTTT
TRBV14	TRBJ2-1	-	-	CASSHPKVNEQFF	TGTGCCAGCAGCCACCCGAAGGTGAATGAGCAGTTCTTC
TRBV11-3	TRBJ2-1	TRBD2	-	CASSPSGIGYNEQFF	TGTGCCAGCAGTCCCAGCGGGATTGGCTACAATGAGCAGTTCTTC
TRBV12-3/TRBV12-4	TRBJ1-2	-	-	CASSSGGTNYGYTF	TGTGCCAGCAGTTCGGGGGGGACTAACTATGGCTACACCTTC
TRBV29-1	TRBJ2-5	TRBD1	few	CSGGQGEGETQYF	TGCAGCGGTGGACAGGGAGAGGGGGAGACCCAGTACTTC
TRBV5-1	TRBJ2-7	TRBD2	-	CASSGASGGSYEQYF	TGCGCCAGCAGCGGGGCTAGCGGGGGGAGTTACGAGCAGTACTTC